This T cell receptor beta chain comes out of a study of T-cell reconstitution after alpha-beta-depleted transplantation in children. Preparing the TCRbeta library involved the use of unique molecular identifiers. TCRdb analysed the PCR reads with MiXCR anew, one entry per CDR3 protein. The data show 230,000 or so distinct CDR3 sequences, 9% to 10% seen once. With V trimmed by 5 bases and J by 5 bases, 6 bases remained unmatched. The CDR3 length is 15 residues. Germline lookup yields CDR1 SGHVS and CDR2 FNYEAQ. This clonotype was counted ten times or more. The source of this sequence is a human donor who donated a stem cell graft to a child with SCID. The chain uses TRBV7-6 and TRBJ1-2, with 12 bases fitting TRBD1. Material: PBMCs from the stem cell graft donor, obtained from the stem cell graft. The CDR3 bases are TGTGCCAGCAGCCCCCGGGACAGGGGGCCTTATGGCTACACCTTC. Protein sequence: CASSPRDRGPYGYTF.